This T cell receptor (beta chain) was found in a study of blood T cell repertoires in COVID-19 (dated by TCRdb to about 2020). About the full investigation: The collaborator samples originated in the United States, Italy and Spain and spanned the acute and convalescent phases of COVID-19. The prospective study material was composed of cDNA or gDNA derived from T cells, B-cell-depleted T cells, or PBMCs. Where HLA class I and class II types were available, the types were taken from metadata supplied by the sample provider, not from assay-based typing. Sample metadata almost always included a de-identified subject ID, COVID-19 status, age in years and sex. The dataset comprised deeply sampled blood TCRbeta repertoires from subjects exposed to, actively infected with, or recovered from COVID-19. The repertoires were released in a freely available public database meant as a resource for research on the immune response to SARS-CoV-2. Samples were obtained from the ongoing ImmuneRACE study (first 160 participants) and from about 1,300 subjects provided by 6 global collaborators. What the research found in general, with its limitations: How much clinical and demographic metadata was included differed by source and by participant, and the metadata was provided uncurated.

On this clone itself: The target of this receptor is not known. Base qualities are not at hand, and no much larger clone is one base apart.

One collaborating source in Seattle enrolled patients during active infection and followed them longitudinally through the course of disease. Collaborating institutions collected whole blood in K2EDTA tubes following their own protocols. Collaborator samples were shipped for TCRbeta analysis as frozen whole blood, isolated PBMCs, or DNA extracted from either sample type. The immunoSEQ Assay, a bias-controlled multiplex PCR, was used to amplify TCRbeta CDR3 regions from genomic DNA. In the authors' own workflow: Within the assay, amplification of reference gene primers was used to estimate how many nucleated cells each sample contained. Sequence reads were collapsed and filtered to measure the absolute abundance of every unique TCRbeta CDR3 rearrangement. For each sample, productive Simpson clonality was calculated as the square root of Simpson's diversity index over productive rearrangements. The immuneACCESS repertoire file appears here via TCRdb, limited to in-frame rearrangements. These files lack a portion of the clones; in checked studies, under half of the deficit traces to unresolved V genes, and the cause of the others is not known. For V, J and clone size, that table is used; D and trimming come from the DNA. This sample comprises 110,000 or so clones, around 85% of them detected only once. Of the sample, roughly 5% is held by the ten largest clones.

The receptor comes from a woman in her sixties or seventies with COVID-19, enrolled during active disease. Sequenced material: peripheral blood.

The DNA is TGTGCCAGTAGAACTACCCCGGGACAACGAAGTGGTGGCTACACCTTC. The resulting protein is CASRTTPGQRSGGYTF. The chain joins TRBV19 to TRBJ1-2, and perhaps TRBD1 as D gene, on 6 matching bases. From cysteine to phenylalanine, the CDR3 is 16 amino acids long. Just the 48-base CDR3 DNA is kept, in frame starting at base 1. V is cut by 6 bases and J by 7 bases, and the space between the germline ends is 24 bases. Based on the germline V gene (reference sequence), the CDR1 and CDR2 sequences are LNHDA and SQIVND.